The 24 T cell receptor beta chains reported below all come from one sample, sequenced in a study of control samples from healthy donors and cancer patients. Sequencing was performed with immunoSEQ multiplex PCR; in TCRdb, only in-frame clones are kept and a portion is missing. The sample has tens of thousands of clones, about 93% seen once. Material for sequencing was PBMCs. The receptor set was obtained from a woman aged 45 to 65 with head and neck cancer.

The chain couples TRBV19 to TRBJ2-2; tentatively, D is TRBD1 (6 bases). The CDR3 is 16 amino acids. Germline V lookup: CDR1 LNHDA, CDR2 SQIVND (reference sequence). Trimming removed 4 bases at V and 0 bases at J, with 12 bases between. CDR3: CASSTPGATNTGELFF. CDR3 sequence (DNA): TGTGCCAGTAGTACCCCAGGGGCCACGAACACCGGGGAGCTGTTTTTT.

The chain has TRBV15 and TRBJ1-4; D unresolved. V lost 0 bases and J lost 0, with 5 bases in between. The CDR3 is 15 amino acids. Germline loops: CDR1 LNHNV, CDR2 YYDKDF (reference sequence). The CDR3 DNA reads TGTGCCACCAGCAGAGATACTGCAACTAATGAAAAACTGTTTTTT. It codes for CATSRDTATNEKLFF.

J is TRBJ1-5 and V is TRBV6-1; a weak D match, TRBD1 (6 bases). V gave up 1 base and J gave up 2 bases, with 15 bases separating them. The CDR3 length is 17 residues. Germline V lookup: CDR1 MNHNS, CDR2 SASEGT. CDR3 nucleotides: TGTGCCAGCAGTGAAGACGTCAGGGGAAAGGGCAATCAGCCCCAGCATTTT. Its translation is CASSEDVRGKGNQPQHF.

The J gene is TRBJ1-4, the V gene TRBV19; TRBD1 is a possible D gene (5 bases). With 5 bases removed from V and 4 bases from J, the gap between germline ends came to 11 bases. The CDR3 has 14 amino acids. Germline V gene data show CDR1 as LNHDA and CDR2 as SQIVND (reference sequence). The chain's CDR3 is CASSLDTFNEKLFF. CDR3 bases: TGTGCCAGTAGTTTGGACACCTTTAATGAAAAACTGTTTTTT.

The CDR3 coding sequence is TGTGCCAGTAGCCTAGGGGGAAGCTCCTACAATGAGCAGTTCTTC. Translation gives CASSLGGSSYNEQFF. The rearrangement links TRBV19 to TRBJ2-1; D may be TRBD1 (6 bases). Germline CDR1 and CDR2: LNHDA and SQIVND (reference sequence). This CDR3 has 15 residues. Trimming took 6 bases from V and 0 from J, leaving 12 bases between them.

The chain combines TRBV11-2 with TRBJ1-1; tentative D call: TRBD1 (6 bases). Germline CDR1 is SGHAT and CDR2 is FQNNGV. Between the trimmed V and J ends, which lost 5 bases and 3 bases, there was a span of 16 bases. The CDR3 loop spans 15 amino acids. The CDR3 spells CASSTGGRTDTEAFF. CDR3 coding DNA: TGTGCCAGCAGCACTGGGGGCCGGACGGACACTGAAGCTTTCTTT.

The chain recombines TRBV6-4 with TRBJ1-1; weak D call: TRBD1 (6 bases). Trimming took off 5 bases at V and 5 bases at J, with 15 bases between the two ends. The CDR3 length is 14 residues. CDR1 is MRHNA, CDR2 SNTAGT, per germline. Written as DNA, the CDR3 is TGTGCCAGCAGTTCTCAGGGGAAGAGGACTGAAGCTTTCTTT. Translated, it gives CASSSQGKRTEAFF.

The genes are TRBV2 and TRBJ2-7; D could derive from TRBD1 or TRBD2 (5 bases each). CDR3 length: 14 residues. CDR1 is SNHLY, CDR2 FYNNEI, per germline. V lost 9 bases and J lost 6, with 21 bases in between. The CDR3 DNA reads TGTGCCAGGCTCCAAGGGGACCTCTACGGCGAGCAGTACTTC. Translated: CARLQGDLYGEQYF.

This chain uses TRBV19 with TRBJ2-2; 7 bases agree with TRBD1. The V gene end was trimmed by 3 bases and the J gene end by 6 bases; junction bases not matched to a gene: 7. Germline V gene sequence: CDR1 LNHDA, CDR2 SQIVND (reference sequence). The CDR3 is 15 residues long. The CDR3 DNA is TGTGCCAGTAGTATCTACAGGGGTGGGTCCGGGGAGCTGTTTTTT. As protein: CASSIYRGGSGELFF. Using reference TRBV19 and TRBJ2-2 for the parts outside the CDR3, the full variable domain is DGGITQSPKYLFRKEGQNVTLSCEQNLNHDAMYWYRQDPGQGLRLIYYSQIVNDFQKGDIAEGYSVSREKKESFPLTVTSAQKNPTAFYLCASSIYRGGSGELFFGEGSRLTVL.

DNA for the CDR3: TGTGCCAGCTCTCCCGGGACAGCCGTCAATCAGCCCCAGCATTTT. Translating it yields CASSPGTAVNQPQHF. The J gene is TRBJ1-5, the V gene TRBV18, with 7 positions matching TRBD1. Per germline, CDR1 KGHSH and CDR2 LQKENI. CDR3 length: 15 amino acids. V lost 6 bases, J lost 3 bases, and 8 bases stayed unmatched.

This chain links TRBV7-9 with TRBJ1-2; 7 bases fit TRBD1. Germline lookup yields CDR1 SEHNR and CDR2 FQNEAQ (reference sequence). V lost 6 bases to trimming and J lost 3 bases; unmatched junction nucleotides: 10. This CDR3 region has 15 residues. The CDR3 region has the DNA TGTGCCAGCAGACCATGGGGAGGGGGCGACTATGGCTACACCTTC. This translates into CASRPWGGGDYGYTF.

The chain is built from TRBV6-5 and TRBJ2-2, with 7 nucleotides matching TRBD1. After removal of 6 bases from V and 7 bases from J, the junction contained 8 bases not matched to a gene. The V gene's germline CDR1 is MNHEY and CDR2 SVGAGI. There are 14 residues in the CDR3. The CDR3 nucleotides read TGTGCCAGCAGGCTGACAGGGTTGGTCGGGGAGCTGTTTTTT. This encodes CASRLTGLVGELFF.

The chain joins TRBV2 to TRBJ2-7; D is perhaps TRBD1 (6 bases). The CDR3 runs 13 residues. Germline values: CDR1 SNHLY, CDR2 FYNNEI. Deletions cut 6 bases from V and 0 bases from J, with 9 bases between. This CDR3 is CASSQGGSYEQYF. The CDR3 bases are TGTGCCAGCAGCCAAGGGGGCTCCTACGAGCAGTACTTC.

This clone was observed once. The chain is built from TRBV29-1 and TRBJ2-5; 8 positions agree with TRBD2. Germline CDR1 SQVTM, CDR2 ANQGSEA. The trim removed 7 bases at V and 7 bases at J, leaving 8 bases unmatched. The CDR3 totals 12 residues. CDR3 residues: CSAPGLGGTQYF. The CDR3 nucleotides read TGCAGCGCCCCGGGACTAGGGGGGACCCAGTACTTC.

V is TRBV5-4 and J is TRBJ1-1; D call uncertain. Trimming shortened V by 4 bases and J by 1 base, and 5 bases separated the two germline ends. The CDR3 covers 12 residues. Germline V lookup: CDR1 SGHNT, CDR2 YYREEE (reference sequence). This CDR3 reads CASSARNTEAFF. In DNA form, the CDR3 reads TGTGCCAGCAGCGCAAGGAACACTGAAGCTTTCTTT.

V gene TRBV11-2 combines with J gene TRBJ2-3; TRBD2 matches 10 bases. J lost 4 bases, V lost 4 bases, and 11 bases had no gene match. The CDR3 is 17 residues long. Per the germline V gene, CDR1 is SGHAT and CDR2 is FQNNGV. The CDR3 DNA is TGTGCCAGCAGCTCAAGAGGGCTAGCGGGAGTAGCAGATACGCAGTATTTT. This sequence encodes CASSSRGLAGVADTQYF. The variable domain in full, completed from reference TRBV11-2 and TRBJ2-3, reads EAGVAQSPRYKIIEKRQSVAFWCNPISGHATLYWYQQILGQGPKLLIQFQNNGVVDDSQLPKDRFSAERLKGVDSTLKIQPAKLEDSAVYLCASSSRGLAGVADTQYFGPGTRLTVL.

The chain combines TRBV6-6 with TRBJ2-2, with TRBD1 matching 7 bases. Germline CDR1 reads MNHNY; CDR2 reads SVGAGI (reference sequence). Unmatched junction bases numbered 8, after V lost 4 bases and J lost 3 bases. The CDR3 runs to 16 residues. CDR3 amino acids: CASSWVWDRDTGELFF. CDR3 nucleotides: TGTGCCAGCAGTTGGGTATGGGACAGAGACACCGGGGAGCTGTTTTTT.

The V call is TRBV2, the J call TRBJ1-1; 9 bases agree with TRBD1. CDR1 and CDR2 (germline): SNHLY, FYNNEI. The CDR3 runs to 16 residues. V gave up 6 bases and J gave up 1 base; unmatched junction bases: 9. CDR3 sequence: CASSAGTGWGNTEAFF. As DNA, the CDR3 is TGTGCCAGCAGCGCCGGGACAGGGTGGGGGAACACTGAAGCTTTCTTT.

The chain couples TRBV5-1 to TRBJ2-1; 8 nucleotides align to TRBD1. Germline V lookup: CDR1 SGHRS, CDR2 YFSETQ. This CDR3 region has 14 residues. The J segment lost 9 bases and the V segment lost 4 bases, leaving 9 bases of the junction unmatched. This chain's CDR3 is CASSPLTGDGEQFF. As DNA, the CDR3 is TGCGCCAGCAGCCCCCTGACAGGGGACGGTGAGCAGTTCTTC.

The V gene is TRBV5-1, the J gene TRBJ1-2; D possibly corresponds to TRBD1 (6 bases). Trimming removed 0 bases at V and 6 bases at J, with 9 bases between. The CDR3 totals 13 residues. Germline CDR1 reads SGHRS; CDR2 reads YFSETQ. The CDR3 region has the DNA TGCGCCAGCAGCTTGGGGGGGGCGGATGGCTACACCTTC. Its translation is CASSLGGADGYTF.

This rearrangement joins TRBV19 to TRBJ1-1, with TRBD1 matching 8 bases. The ends lost 5 bases at V and 5 bases at J; junction bases unmatched: 13. The CDR3 is 16 amino acids. From germline, CDR1 is LNHDA and CDR2 SQIVND (reference sequence). The CDR3 reads CASSQGTGGFGTEAFF. CDR3 nucleotides: TGTGCCAGTAGTCAGGGGACAGGAGGATTCGGGACTGAAGCTTTCTTT.

The chain links TRBV2 to TRBJ1-4; 8 nucleotides match TRBD1. Germline values: CDR1 SNHLY, CDR2 FYNNEI. The V and J ends lost 5 bases and 8 bases, in that order; junction bases with no gene match: 7. This CDR3 has 14 amino acids. The CDR3 loop is CASSPQGAGEKLFF. CDR3 sequence (DNA): TGTGCCAGCAGTCCGCAGGGGGCTGGCGAAAAACTGTTTTTT.

The V call is TRBV19, the J call TRBJ1-5; D is unclear. The V end was cut by 7 bases, the J end by 7 bases, with 14 bases between. The V gene's germline CDR1 is LNHDA and CDR2 SQIVND (reference sequence). This CDR3 is built from 13 residues. CDR3 DNA sequence: TGTGCCAGTAAACCGGGGTATGGGCAGCCCCAGCATTTT. This gives the protein CASKPGYGQPQHF.

The chain combines TRBV6-5 with TRBJ1-4; D is undetermined. Trimming shortened V by 0 bases and J by 8 bases, and 13 bases separated the two germline ends. CDR3 size: 15 residues. CDR1 is MNHEY and CDR2 is SVGAGI in the germline V gene. CDR3 coding DNA: TGTGCCAGCAGTTACTCTCGACGCACGGGAGAAAAACTGTTTTTT. Translated, it gives CASSYSRRTGEKLFF.